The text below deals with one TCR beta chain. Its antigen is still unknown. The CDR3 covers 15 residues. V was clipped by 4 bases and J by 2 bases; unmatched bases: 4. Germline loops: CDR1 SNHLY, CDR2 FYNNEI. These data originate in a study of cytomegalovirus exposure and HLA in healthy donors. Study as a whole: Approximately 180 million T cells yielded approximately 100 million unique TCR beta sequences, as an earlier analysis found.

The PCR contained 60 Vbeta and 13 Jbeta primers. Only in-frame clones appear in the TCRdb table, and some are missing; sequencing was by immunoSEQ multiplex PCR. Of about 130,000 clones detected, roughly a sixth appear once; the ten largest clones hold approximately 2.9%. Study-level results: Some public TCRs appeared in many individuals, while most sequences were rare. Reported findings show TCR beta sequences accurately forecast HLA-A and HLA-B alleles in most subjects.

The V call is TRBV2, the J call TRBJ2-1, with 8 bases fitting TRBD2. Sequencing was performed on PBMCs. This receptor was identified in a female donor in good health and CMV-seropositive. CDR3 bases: TGTGCCAGCAGTGTAAGCGGGAGTGCCTACAATGAGCAGTTCTTC. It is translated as CASSVSGSAYNEQFF.